Sequencing of this T cell receptor (beta chain) was carried out in a study of blood T cells in healthy people across ages (dated by TCRdb to between 2014 and 2017). For the study in its entirety: In model experiments, roughly one uniquely barcoded TCR beta cDNA molecule per two T cells was captured by template switching. To avoid experimental bias, donors of different ages were distributed randomly across sequencing lanes. Using the same blood draw, the study looked at two additional independent replicas of 1 million unique cDNA reads for two donors, one aged 18 to 30 and the other aged 80 or older. Donors were grouped into four age groups: young (average approximately 16 years), middle-aged (over 35), aged (around 60) and long-lived (approximately 82). The study measured age-related changes in TCR beta repertoire diversity using deep sequencing normalized with unique cDNA molecular identifiers. The paper's findings and limits, for the study overall: Total diversity estimates from one million sequenced T cells were considered lower bounds and underestimates. A strong correlation was found between observed TCR beta diversity and the percentage of naive T cells measured by flow cytometry. The long-lived group showed more naive CD4+ T cells, fewer expanded clones and increased TCR diversity than the aged group, suggesting age selection. As age increased, observed TCR beta diversity per million T cells dropped in a roughly linear way, and a significant reduction was already evident by age around 41. Bulk unsorted PBMC profiling prevented conclusive comparison of naive and antigen-experienced compartments. Because donor CMV infection status was unknown, age-related changes in expanded clonotypes were potentially confounded.

This clonotype appeared a single time. Its antigen is unknown. No much larger clone exists at a distance of one base, and base qualities are not known. One read alone makes for weak evidence. CDR1 and CDR2, looked up from the germline V gene, are SGHRS and YFSETQ. Including cysteine and phenylalanine, the CDR3 has 15 amino acids. The read is trimmed to its CDR3 DNA, 45 bases read in frame from base 1. Library method: 5' RACE. Sequencing was performed on an Illumina HiSeq 2500. A second PCR of about 6 to 12 cycles was performed with a sample-barcoded 5' primer and a J-beta primer mix. A unique molecular identifier was introduced onto each TCR beta cDNA molecule by a template-switch 5' adaptor carrying 12 random nucleotides. At least 3 million CDR3-containing paired-end reads were obtained from each sample. All of the RNA was converted into first-strand cDNA using the Mint cDNA synthesis kit, with a TRBC-specific oligonucleotide serving as the primer. After uracil-DNA glycosylase treatment, a first 18-cycle PCR used universal primers M1SS and BC2_uni_R on all cDNA. As for the authors' bioinformatics: For normalization, 1 million high-quality reads, each with a distinct molecular identifier, were randomly selected from each sample. Reads with shared molecular identifiers were discarded instead of being binned into consensus sequences. CDR3 identification, clonotype clustering and error correction used MiTCR with a Q25 quality threshold and the strictest error-elimination algorithm. A nonparametric unseen species model using Euler transformation provided a lower-bound estimate of total TCR beta diversity. TCRdb applied fastp at Q25 and MiXCR to the public reads, then kept only in-frame beta chains. Each record represents a unique CDR3 protein, reported with the most common genes and DNA among its rows. The V and J calls were not made by the authors but by TCRdb's processing. Present in this sample are over 500,000 distinct CDR3 sequences, under 65% of which were seen just once. The ten largest clones capture around an eighth of the sample.

Donors were approximately 42 systemically healthy Caucasian individuals from Russia aged about 6 to 100 years. Each donor gave approximately 9.3 milliliters of peripheral blood, collected into EDTA-treated Vacutainer tubes. Ficoll-Paque density-gradient centrifugation was used to isolate PBMCs, with at least 6.5 million obtained per sample. Total RNA was extracted from PBMCs with Trizol reagent, with at least 5 micrograms obtained per sample. For every donor, an aliquot of PBMCs went through flow cytometry to measure the percentages of naive CD45RAhigh/CD27high T cells. The sequenced material came from blood. Recombination linked TRBV5-1 to TRBJ2-4; the central 9 bases match TRBD2. The J call is in doubt because the DNA end fits TRBJ2-7 better. This TCR derives from an elderly woman in good health. The base sequence is TGCGCCAGCAGCTCCCCCGGGGGACTAGCTTTCGAGCAGTACTTC. It translates to CASSSPGGLAFEQYF.